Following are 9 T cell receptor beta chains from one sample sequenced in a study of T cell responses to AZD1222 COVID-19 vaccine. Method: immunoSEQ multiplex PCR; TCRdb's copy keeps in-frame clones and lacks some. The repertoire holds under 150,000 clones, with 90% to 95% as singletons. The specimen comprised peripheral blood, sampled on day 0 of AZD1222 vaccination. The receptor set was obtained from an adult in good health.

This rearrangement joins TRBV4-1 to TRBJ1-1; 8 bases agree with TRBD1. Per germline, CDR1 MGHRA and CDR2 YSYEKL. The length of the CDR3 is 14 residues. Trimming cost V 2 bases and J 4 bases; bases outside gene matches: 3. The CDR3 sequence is CASSQYRGSTEAFF. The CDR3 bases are TGCGCCAGCAGCCAATACAGGGGGTCCACTGAAGCTTTCTTT.

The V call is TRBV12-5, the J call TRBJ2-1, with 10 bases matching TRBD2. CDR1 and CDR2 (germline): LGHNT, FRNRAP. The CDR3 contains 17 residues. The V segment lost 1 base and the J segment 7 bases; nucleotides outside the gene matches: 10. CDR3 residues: CASGLAGWTSGGNEQFF. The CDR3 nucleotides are TGTGCTAGTGGTTTGGCTGGCTGGACTAGCGGTGGTAATGAGCAGTTCTTC. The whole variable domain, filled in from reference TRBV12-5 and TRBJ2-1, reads DARVTQTPRHKVTEMGQEVTMRCQPILGHNTVFWYRQTMMQGLELLAYFRNRAPLDDSGMPKDRFSAEMPDATLATLKIQPSEPRDSAVYFCASGLAGWTSGGNEQFFGPGTRLTVL.

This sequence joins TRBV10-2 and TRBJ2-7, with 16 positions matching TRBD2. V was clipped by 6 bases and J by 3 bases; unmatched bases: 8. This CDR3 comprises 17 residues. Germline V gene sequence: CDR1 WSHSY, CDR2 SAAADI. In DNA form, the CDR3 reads TGCGCCAGCAGATCGGGACTAGCGGGGGGGACCTACTACGAGCAGTACTTC. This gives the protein CASRSGLAGGTYYEQYF.

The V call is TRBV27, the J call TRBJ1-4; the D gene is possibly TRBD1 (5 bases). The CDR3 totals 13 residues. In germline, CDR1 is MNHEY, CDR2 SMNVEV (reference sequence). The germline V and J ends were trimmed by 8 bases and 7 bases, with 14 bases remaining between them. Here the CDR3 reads CASGAGEGEKLFF. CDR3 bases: TGTGCCAGCGGTGCGGGGGAAGGTGAAAAACTGTTTTTT.

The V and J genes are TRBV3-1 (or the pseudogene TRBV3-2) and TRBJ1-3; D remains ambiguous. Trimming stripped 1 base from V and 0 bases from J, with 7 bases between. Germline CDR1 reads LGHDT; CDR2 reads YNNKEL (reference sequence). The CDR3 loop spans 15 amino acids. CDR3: CASSQAASSGNTIYF. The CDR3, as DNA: TGTGCCAGCAGCCAAGCCGCTTCCTCTGGAAACACCATATATTTT.

CDR3 sequence: CASSQDLPDTQYF. As DNA, the CDR3 is TGTGCCAGCAGCCAAGATCTACCAGATACGCAGTATTTT. V usage is TRBV4-2 and J usage is TRBJ2-3; D is unclear. This CDR3 contains 13 residues. CDR1 is LGHNA and CDR2 is YNFKEQ in the germline V gene. V lost 0 bases and J 4 bases, leaving 5 bases between the germline ends.

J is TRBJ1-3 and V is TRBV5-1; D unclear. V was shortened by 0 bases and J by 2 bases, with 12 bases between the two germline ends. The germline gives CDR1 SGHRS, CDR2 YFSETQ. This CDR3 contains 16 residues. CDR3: CASSLAGQVAGNTIYF. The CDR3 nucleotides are TGCGCCAGCAGCTTGGCAGGTCAAGTAGCTGGAAACACCATATATTTT.

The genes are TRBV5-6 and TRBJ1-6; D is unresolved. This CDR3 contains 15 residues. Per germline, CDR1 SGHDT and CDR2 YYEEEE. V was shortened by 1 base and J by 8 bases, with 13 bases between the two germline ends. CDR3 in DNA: TGTGCCAGCAGCTTGAATTTGGGTTGGGATTCACCCCTCCACTTT. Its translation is CASSLNLGWDSPLHF.

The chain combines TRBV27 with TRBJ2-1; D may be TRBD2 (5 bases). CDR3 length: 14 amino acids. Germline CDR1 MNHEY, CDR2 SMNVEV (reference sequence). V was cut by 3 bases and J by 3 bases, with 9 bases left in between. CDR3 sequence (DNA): TGTGCCAGCAGTTTTCGAGGGAACTACAATGAGCAGTTCTTC. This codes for CASSFRGNYNEQFF.